This entry is about one T cell receptor beta chain. CDR1 and CDR2 (germline): SNHLY, FYNNEI. With 5 bases removed from V and 0 bases from J, the gap between germline ends came to 8 bases. This CDR3 is built from 15 residues. This sample is drawn from a study of chemoradiotherapy in HPV16-positive cancers. Libraries were prepared by immunoSEQ multiplex PCR; TCRdb keeps only in-frame clonotypes and omits some of them. This sample has about 3,500 clones; approximately 94% occur once, and the top ten carry around 4%. The chain has TRBV2 and TRBJ2-6; D unresolved. This TCR derives from a human donor with HPV-associated anogenital cancer. The input for sequencing was tumor tissue, taken from a patient who underwent chemoradiotherapy. The CDR3, as DNA: TGTGCCAGCAGTTCGCGGATCTCTGGGGCCAACGTCCTGACTTTC. This encodes CASSSRISGANVLTF.